This TCR beta chain was recovered during a study of PD-1 blockade in classical Hodgkin lymphoma. Background on the study: A 3 mg/kg intravenous dose of nivolumab was received by patients every 2 weeks. Notes on the study in general: Diversity similar to that of newly diagnosed patients was seen at baseline in complete responders. Only CD4+ TCR diversity, not CD8+, had risen significantly by C4D1.

Each patient relapsed following autologous stem cell transplantation, and prior brentuximab vedotin exposure differed. Classifying best responses yielded complete response, partial response or progressive disease. CDR3 length: 15 amino acids. V gave up 4 bases and J gave up 2 bases; unmatched junction bases: 8. Germline CDR1 and CDR2: SGHAT and FQNNGV. Some clones are missing from TCRdb's copy, which holds only in-frame ones; the method was immunoSEQ multiplex PCR. The sample yields approximately 24,000 clones, approximately 84% seen once. With respect to this clone: The antigen is not known.

The sample here was peripheral blood mononuclear cells (PBMCs), taken at baseline. V usage is TRBV11-2 and J usage is TRBJ2-7; 7 nucleotides align to TRBD2. This receptor was taken from a human donor with classical Hodgkin lymphoma. The CDR3 sequence: CASSYSPSGAYEQYF. In DNA, the CDR3 is TGTGCCAGCAGCTACTCCCCTAGCGGTGCCTACGAGCAGTACTTC.